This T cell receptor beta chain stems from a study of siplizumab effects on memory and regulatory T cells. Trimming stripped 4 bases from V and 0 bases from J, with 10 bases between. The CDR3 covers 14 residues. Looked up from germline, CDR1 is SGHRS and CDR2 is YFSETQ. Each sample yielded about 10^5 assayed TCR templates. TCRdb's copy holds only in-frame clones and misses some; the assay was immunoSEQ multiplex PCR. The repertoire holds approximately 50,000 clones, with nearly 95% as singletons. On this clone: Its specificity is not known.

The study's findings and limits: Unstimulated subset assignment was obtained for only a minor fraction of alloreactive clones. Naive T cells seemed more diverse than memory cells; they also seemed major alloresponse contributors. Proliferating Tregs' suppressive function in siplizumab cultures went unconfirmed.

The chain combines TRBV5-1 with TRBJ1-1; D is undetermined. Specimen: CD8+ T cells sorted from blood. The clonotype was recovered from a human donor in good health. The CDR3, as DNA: TGCGCCAGCAGCAACAGAGACATGAACACTGAAGCTTTCTTT. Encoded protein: CASSNRDMNTEAFF.